What follows are 14 T cell receptor beta chains derived from one specimen sequenced in a study of identical twins. One entry per CDR3 protein results from TCRdb running MiXCR on the 5' RACE reads. This sample has 200,000 to 250,000 distinct CDR3 sequences; 7.5% occur once, and the top ten carry around 2.1%. The sample was also reused in another study, on yellow fever vaccine responses in identical twins.

The source material was memory (CD45RO+) T cells sorted from blood. These TCRs come from a woman under 30 in good health.

This clonotype appeared a few times. The chain carries TRBV20-1 and TRBJ2-5; 8 bases line up with TRBD1. Looked up from germline, CDR1 is DFQATT and CDR2 is SNEGSKA (reference sequence). The CDR3 runs to 12 residues. J lost 4 bases, V lost 3 bases, and 1 base had no gene match. The CDR3 region is CSARTGAETQYF. The CDR3 DNA reads as TGCAGTGCTAGGACAGGGGCAGAGACCCAGTACTTC.

This clonotype was counted ten times or more. The chain has TRBV14 and TRBJ2-4; a possible D gene is TRBD2 (5 bases). This CDR3 region has 13 residues. Trimming shortened V by 0 bases and J by 8 bases, and 8 bases separated the two germline ends. Germline CDR1 reads SGHDN; CDR2 reads FVKESK. The CDR3: CASSQDFGDIQYF. The DNA of the CDR3 is TGTGCCAGCAGCCAAGATTTCGGGGACATTCAGTACTTC.

In this sample, this clonotype turned up a few times. The chain has TRBV5-6 and TRBJ2-3, with 8 bases matching TRBD1. From germline, CDR1 is SGHDT and CDR2 YYEEEE. V lost 4 bases and J lost 0; bases outside the gene matches: 7. CDR3 length equals 16 residues. The chain's CDR3 is CASSLRTGMSTDTQYF. Written as DNA, the CDR3 is TGTGCCAGCAGCCTCCGGACAGGGATGAGCACAGATACGCAGTATTTT.

The rearrangement uses TRBV5-1 and TRBJ1-2; no clear D gene. Trimming cost V 0 bases and J 0 bases, with 9 bases left between them. Germline assignment: CDR1 SGHRS and CDR2 YFSETQ. The CDR3 spans 15 residues. The CDR3 nucleotides are TGCGCCAGCAGCTTGGAGGCAGCAGCTAACTATGGCTACACCTTC. Residues: CASSLEAAANYGYTF.

This clonotype was recorded many times. The chain joins TRBV18 to TRBJ2-1, with 8 bases lining up with TRBD1. V was clipped by 6 bases and J by 6 bases; unmatched bases: 10. Germline V gives CDR1 KGHSH, CDR2 LQKENI. This CDR3 contains 15 residues. In nucleotides, the CDR3 is TGTGCCAGCTCTCTCCGACAGGGGAGGCGCAATGAGCAGTTCTTC. Translating it yields CASSLRQGRRNEQFF.

This clonotype appeared many times. The chain combines TRBV20-1 with TRBJ2-7, with D possibly being TRBD1 (5 bases). Germline assignment: CDR1 DFQATT and CDR2 SNEGSKA (reference sequence). The V gene lost 4 bases and the J gene lost 5 bases, with 12 bases spanning the gap. CDR3 size: 12 residues. DNA for the CDR3: TGCAGTGCTACACTCCAGGGCCACGAGCAGTACTTC. Its protein is CSATLQGHEQYF.

This clonotype was detected many times. The chain joins TRBV4-2 to TRBJ2-7, with 10 nucleotides matching TRBD2. CDR3 length equals 16 residues. Germline loops: CDR1 LGHNA, CDR2 YNFKEQ. J gave up 6 bases and V 0 bases, and 8 bases lay outside the gene matches. CDR3 sequence: CASSQDRGSGGIEQYF. DNA for the CDR3: TGTGCCAGCAGCCAAGATCGTGGTAGCGGGGGGATCGAGCAGTACTTC.

This clonotype is classed as medium-sized (0.01 to 0.1%). In DNA, the CDR3 is TGTGCCAGCAGTTACCCCCGGGGCGAGCAGTACTTC. This gives the protein CASSYPRGEQYF. The chain employs TRBV6-5 and TRBJ2-7, with a tentative D call TRBD2 (5 bases). Germline CDR1 reads MNHEY; CDR2 reads SVGAGI. The CDR3 sequence is 12 residues long. The germline V and J ends were trimmed by 2 bases and 6 bases, with 8 bases remaining between them.

The V gene is TRBV15, the J gene TRBJ2-3, with 11 bases identical to TRBD2. CDR3 size: 17 residues. The germline CDR1 and CDR2 sequences are LNHNV and YYDKDF (reference sequence). The V and J ends lost 1 base and 6 bases, in that order; junction bases with no gene match: 9. CDR3 DNA sequence: TGTGCCACCAGCAGAGGCGGTAGCGGGGGGGCGAAGGATACGCAGTATTTT. This gives the protein CATSRGGSGGAKDTQYF.

This clonotype was counted at least ten times. V and J are TRBV27 and TRBJ1-2; TRBD1 is a possible D gene (5 bases). The CDR3 length is 13 residues. Germline V gene lookup returns CDR1 MNHEY and CDR2 SMNVEV (reference sequence). The V end lost 9 bases, the J end lost 2 bases, and 13 bases lay between the germline ends. The CDR3 loop is CASALGGNYGYTF. For the CDR3, the DNA is TGTGCCAGTGCCCTTGGGGGGAACTATGGCTACACCTTC.

The sample holds many counts of this clonotype. V gene TRBV5-1 combines with J gene TRBJ1-5, with 8 bases fitting TRBD1. The CDR3 is 20 amino acids. The germline CDR1 and CDR2 sequences are SGHRS and YFSETQ. After removal of 2 bases from V and 0 bases from J, the junction contained 16 bases not matched to a gene. The CDR3 bases are TGCGCCAGCAGCTTCGCAGGGGGCGTCCCGGCGCCGTATAGCAATCAGCCCCAGCATTTT. Protein product: CASSFAGGVPAPYSNQPQHF. Looking up the rest from reference TRBV5-1 and TRBJ1-5 gives the full variable domain: KAGVTQTPRYLIKTRGQQVTLSCSPISGHRSVSWYQQTPGQGLQFLFEYFSETQRNKGNFPGRFSGRQFSNSRSEMNVSTLELGDSALYLCASSFAGGVPAPYSNQPQHFGDGTRLSIL.

DNA of the CDR3: TGTGCCAGCAGTCACGACAGGGGGTACACCGGGGAGCTGTTTTTT. It yields the protein CASSHDRGYTGELFF. The V and J genes are TRBV2 and TRBJ2-2; 9 bases agree with TRBD1. This CDR3 spans 15 amino acids. V dropped 5 bases and J dropped 3; count of bases not matched to a gene: 4. The germline V gene encodes CDR1 SNHLY and CDR2 FYNNEI.

The genes are TRBV23-1 and TRBJ2-2; 7 bases map to TRBD1. TRBV23-1 is annotated as an ORF whose role is uncertain. The CDR3 has 16 amino acids. Trimming cost V 0 bases and J 5 bases; bases outside gene matches: 6. In DNA, the CDR3 is TGCGCCAGCAGTCAATCGAGGGGGCCCCGAACCGGGGAGCTGTTTTTT. Amino acids: CASSQSRGPRTGELFF.

This clonotype was picked up a small number of times. The chain links TRBV2 to TRBJ2-7, with TRBD1 matching 7 bases. CDR1 and CDR2 from the germline V gene are SNHLY and FYNNEI. The CDR3 is made up of 14 amino acids. Trimming at V came to 6 bases and at J to 3 bases, leaving 8 bases not matched to a gene. The CDR3 bases are TGTGCCAGCAGAGAAACCGGGACAGTCTACGAGCAGTACTTC. Its translation is CASRETGTVYEQYF.